These T cell receptor beta chains were read from a single sample in a study of beta chain features in type 1 diabetes. Using immunoSEQ multiplex PCR, the repertoire was profiled, and TCRdb retains in-frame clones only, with some absent. The sample has 500,000 to 650,000 clones; roughly 12% are singletons. Source material: naive CD4+ T cells from blood. These receptors originate from a man under 40 with type 1 diabetes. CDR3s include the opening cysteine and the closing phenylalanine or tryptophan. D genes are given only for firm matches. The size of a clone is reported for some rows only, either as once, few or many, or as a class for expanded clones.

d_call: .; clone_size: .; cdr3_length: 17; v_call: TRBV7-2; j_call: TRBJ2-1; cdr3_nt: TGTGCCAGCAGCTTATCCGGGCCATACGGCTCCTACAATGAGCAGTTCTTC; cdr3_aa: CASSLSGPYGSYNEQFF
d_call: .; clone_size: few; cdr3_length: 16; v_call: TRBV28; j_call: TRBJ1-4; cdr3_nt: TGTGCCAGCAGTCCCCTTATTCGGGACTTAAATGAAAAACTGTTTTTT; cdr3_aa: CASSPLIRDLNEKLFF
d_call: TRBD2; clone_size: .; cdr3_length: 15; v_call: TRBV5-4; j_call: TRBJ2-3; cdr3_nt: TGTGCCAGCAGCTTGGGACTAGCGAGGGCAGATACGCAGTATTTT; cdr3_aa: CASSLGLARADTQYF
d_call: .; clone_size: .; cdr3_length: 10; v_call: TRBV20-1; j_call: TRBJ1-2; cdr3_nt: TGCAGTGTGGACAACGGGGGCTACACCTTC; cdr3_aa: CSVDNGGYTF
d_call: TRBD1; clone_size: .; cdr3_length: 14; v_call: TRBV19; j_call: TRBJ1-3; cdr3_nt: TGTGCCACTCGACAGGGGTTTTCCGGAAACACCATATATTTT; cdr3_aa: CATRQGFSGNTIYF
d_call: .; clone_size: .; cdr3_length: 15; v_call: TRBV11-1; j_call: TRBJ2-6; cdr3_nt: TGTGCCAGCAGCTTAGGAGTCTCTGGGGCCAACGTCCTGACTTTC; cdr3_aa: CASSLGVSGANVLTF
d_call: TRBD2; clone_size: .; cdr3_length: 16; v_call: TRBV28; j_call: TRBJ2-1; cdr3_nt: TGTGCCAGCAGTTTAGTAGCGGGGGGCTCCTACAATGAGCAGTTCTTC; cdr3_aa: CASSLVAGGSYNEQFF
d_call: .; clone_size: few; cdr3_length: 17; v_call: TRBV4-3; j_call: TRBJ1-3; cdr3_nt: TGCGCCAGCAGCCAAGATCGGGGCGGTCCCTCTGGAAACACCATATATTTT; cdr3_aa: CASSQDRGGPSGNTIYF
d_call: .; clone_size: few; cdr3_length: 14; v_call: TRBV7-9; j_call: TRBJ1-2; cdr3_nt: TGTGCCAGCAGCTTAGCTGGGGCTAACTATGGCTACACCTTC; cdr3_aa: CASSLAGANYGYTF
d_call: .; clone_size: few; cdr3_length: 15; v_call: TRBV4-1; j_call: TRBJ1-2; cdr3_nt: TGCGCCAGCAGCCAAGGGGCCAGCGATAACTATGGCTACACCTTC; cdr3_aa: CASSQGASDNYGYTF
d_call: .; clone_size: few; cdr3_length: 14; v_call: TRBV9; j_call: TRBJ1-2; cdr3_nt: TGTGCCAGCAGCCCTTCGGTCGGGAACTATGGCTACACCTTC; cdr3_aa: CASSPSVGNYGYTF
d_call: TRBD1; clone_size: .; cdr3_length: 13; v_call: TRBV10-3; j_call: TRBJ2-7; cdr3_nt: TGTGCCATCAGTGAGTCGGGTCAGGACAGGGAGTACTTC; cdr3_aa: CAISESGQDREYF
d_call: .; clone_size: .; cdr3_length: 13; v_call: TRBV6-6; j_call: TRBJ1-4; cdr3_nt: TGTGCCAGCAGTTTGCCCCCTAATGAAAAACTGTTTTTT; cdr3_aa: CASSLPPNEKLFF
d_call: TRBD1; clone_size: .; cdr3_length: 13; v_call: TRBV30; j_call: TRBJ1-6; cdr3_nt: TGTGCCTGGAGGGGACAGGGGCTAATCCCCCTCCACTTT; cdr3_aa: CAWRGQGLIPLHF
d_call: .; clone_size: once; cdr3_length: 13; v_call: TRBV7-3; j_call: TRBJ1-2; cdr3_nt: TGTGCCAGCAGCTTGGACTCAGGGGAAGGCTACACCTTC; cdr3_aa: CASSLDSGEGYTF
d_call: .; clone_size: few; cdr3_length: 12; v_call: TRBV5-1; j_call: TRBJ2-3; cdr3_nt: TGCGCCAGCAGCTCTGGCCAGAACACGCAGTATTTT; cdr3_aa: CASSSGQNTQYF
d_call: .; clone_size: few; cdr3_length: 13; v_call: TRBV30; j_call: TRBJ2-1; cdr3_nt: TGTGCCTGGAGCGAGCTTCGACGGGGGGAGCAGTTCTTC; cdr3_aa: CAWSELRRGEQFF
d_call: TRBD1; clone_size: .; cdr3_length: 18; v_call: TRBV18; j_call: TRBJ2-6; cdr3_nt: TGTGCCAGCTCAGGACGCCAGGGGGCCAATAGTGGGGCCAACGTCCTGACTTTC; cdr3_aa: CASSGRQGANSGANVLTF
d_call: .; clone_size: .; cdr3_length: 16; v_call: TRBV21-1; j_call: TRBJ2-2; cdr3_nt: TGTGCCAGCAGCAAAGTAGACGGTAGAATGCCCGGGGAGCTGTTTTTT; cdr3_aa: CASSKVDGRMPGELFF
d_call: .; clone_size: few; cdr3_length: 15; v_call: TRBV19; j_call: TRBJ1-3; cdr3_nt: TGTGCCAGTAAATTACCCGGGACTGAGGATAACACCATATATTTT; cdr3_aa: CASKLPGTEDNTIYF
d_call: .; clone_size: .; cdr3_length: 8; v_call: TRBV3-1/TRBV3-2; j_call: TRBJ2-5; cdr3_nt: TGTGCCAGCAGCCATTGTAACTTC; cdr3_aa: CASSHCNF
d_call: TRBD1; clone_size: .; cdr3_length: 18; v_call: TRBV25-1; j_call: TRBJ2-3; cdr3_nt: TGTGCCAGCAGTGAACCCGAACCGGGGACAGGGATCACAGATACGCAGTATTTT; cdr3_aa: CASSEPEPGTGITDTQYF
d_call: .; clone_size: .; cdr3_length: 13; v_call: TRBV6-6; j_call: TRBJ2-1; cdr3_nt: TGTGCCAGCAGTACGAGCTCCTACAATGAGCAGTTCTTC; cdr3_aa: CASSTSSYNEQFF
d_call: .; clone_size: few; cdr3_length: 15; v_call: TRBV4-2; j_call: TRBJ1-5; cdr3_nt: TGTGCCAGCAGCCAAGATCGTAATAGCAATCAGCCCCAGCATTTT; cdr3_aa: CASSQDRNSNQPQHF
d_call: .; clone_size: .; cdr3_length: 13; v_call: TRBV5-4; j_call: TRBJ2-5; cdr3_nt: TGTGCCAGCAGCCTTACCACCCCAGAGACCCAGTACTTC; cdr3_aa: CASSLTTPETQYF
d_call: .; clone_size: few; cdr3_length: 14; v_call: TRBV7-9; j_call: TRBJ1-6; cdr3_nt: TGTGCCAGCAGCCGAGGGGGCTATAATTCACCCCTCCACTTT; cdr3_aa: CASSRGGYNSPLHF
d_call: .; clone_size: few; cdr3_length: 14; v_call: TRBV5-4; j_call: TRBJ2-6; cdr3_nt: TGTGCCAGCACAGAGGCCTCTGGGGCCAACGTCCTGACTTTC; cdr3_aa: CASTEASGANVLTF
d_call: TRBD1; clone_size: few; cdr3_length: 14; v_call: TRBV25-1; j_call: TRBJ1-3; cdr3_nt: TGTGCCAGCGGCTCGCAGGGGGTTGGAAACACCATATATTTT; cdr3_aa: CASGSQGVGNTIYF
d_call: TRBD1; clone_size: few; cdr3_length: 14; v_call: TRBV7-9; j_call: TRBJ2-5; cdr3_nt: TGTGCCTCCAGCCGGGACAGAGGCCAAGAGACCCAGTACTTC; cdr3_aa: CASSRDRGQETQYF
d_call: TRBD1; clone_size: .; cdr3_length: 14; v_call: TRBV7-9; j_call: TRBJ1-1; cdr3_nt: TGTGCCAGCAGCTGGGGACAGGGGGTTACTGAAGCTTTCTTT; cdr3_aa: CASSWGQGVTEAFF
d_call: .; clone_size: few; cdr3_length: 15; v_call: TRBV7-2; j_call: TRBJ2-3; cdr3_nt: TGTGCCAGCAGCTTAGTTGCCAGGAACACAGATACGCAGTATTTT; cdr3_aa: CASSLVARNTDTQYF